These T cell receptor beta chains were read from a single sample in a study of blood T cell repertoires in COVID-19. Clones were read by immunoSEQ multiplex PCR, and TCRdb kept only the in-frame ones, dropping some. Here the sample spans some 200,000 clones, 75% to 85% being singletons. Sequencing was performed on PBMCs or T cells enriched from blood (not recorded which). The source of these receptors is a man aged 35-49 years who had recovered from COVID-19. The CDR3 runs from the conserved cysteine through the conserved F or W. D genes are given only for firm matches. Clone size is stated in some rows and not others, as once, few, many or a class when expanded.

clone_size | j_call | d_call | v_call | cdr3_nt | cdr3_aa
once | TRBJ2-1 | TRBD2 | TRBV11-2 | TGTGCCAGCAGCTTAAGCGGGAAAGGGAATGAGCAGTTCTTC | CASSLSGKGNEQFF
. | TRBJ1-2 | . | TRBV12-3/TRBV12-4 | TGTGCCAGCAGTGACTTGTATGGCTACACCTTC | CASSDLYGYTF
. | TRBJ2-5 | TRBD2 | TRBV2 | TGTGCCAGCACCGGGACTAGCGGACAAGAGACCCAGTACTTC | CASTGTSGQETQYF
. | TRBJ2-6 | TRBD1 | TRBV5-1 | TGCGCCAGCAGCTTTACAGGGGATTCTGGGGCCAACGTCCTGACTTTC | CASSFTGDSGANVLTF
. | TRBJ1-3 | . | TRBV7-2 | TGTGCCAGCAGGGCAGGGCAGCCGGACACCATATATTTT | CASRAGQPDTIYF
. | TRBJ1-6 | . | TRBV7-3 | TGTGCCAGCAGTTCAGGGGTACTAAGCTCACCCCTCCACTTT | CASSSGVLSSPLHF
. | TRBJ2-1 | TRBD2 | TRBV9 | TGTGCCAGCAGCCCCCGGACTAGCGGAGGCTCCTACAATGAGCAGTTCTTC | CASSPRTSGGSYNEQFF
. | TRBJ1-2 | TRBD1 | TRBV7-9 | TGTGCCAGCAGCTTAGCCGGGGACAGCTCAACCGCCTTC | CASSLAGDSSTAF
many | TRBJ1-1 | . | TRBV5-1 | TGCGCCAGCAGTCGAGACAGTAACACTGAAGCTTTCTTT | CASSRDSNTEAFF
once | TRBJ2-5 | . | TRBV18 | TGTGCCAGCTCTCAGGACAGAGCCTTCCAAGAGACCCAGTACTTC | CASSQDRAFQETQYF
once | TRBJ2-2 | . | TRBV6-6 | TGTGCCAGCATCCCTTCAAAGCAGGGGTCCGGGGAGCTGTTTTTT | CASIPSKQGSGELFF
. | TRBJ1-6 | . | TRBV30 | TGTGCCTGGAGCGACAGGAGCACCTATAATTCACCCCTCCACTTT | CAWSDRSTYNSPLHF
. | TRBJ2-3 | . | TRBV4-3 | TGCGCCAGCAGCCAAGCATTTGGGGGGTACACAGATACGCAGTATTTT | CASSQAFGGYTDTQYF
. | TRBJ2-1 | . | TRBV7-9 | TGTGCCAGCAGCTTAACCGGGGAGCAGTTCTTC | CASSLTGEQFF
. | TRBJ2-5 | TRBD2 | TRBV7-9 | TGTGCCAGCAGCGCCGGACTAGCGGGAGTCAGGGAGACCCAGTACTTC | CASSAGLAGVRETQYF
. | TRBJ2-3 | . | TRBV6-5 | TGTGCCAGTCGAGGCGGGCCTAGCACAGATACGCAGTATTTT | CASRGGPSTDTQYF
. | TRBJ1-5 | TRBD1 | TRBV9 | TGTGCCAGCAGCCCGACAGGGGCAGGCAATCAGCCCCAGCATTTT | CASSPTGAGNQPQHF
. | TRBJ1-2 | . | TRBV4-2 | TGTGCCAGCAGCCAAGAGGAGTCCAGGGGCTCTGGGTACACCTTC | CASSQEESRGSGYTF
. | TRBJ2-3 | . | TRBV9 | TGTGCCAGCAGCGTAGTGCAGGGCACAGATACGCAGTATTTT | CASSVVQGTDTQYF
. | TRBJ2-3 | . | TRBV7-2 | TGTGCCAGCAGCTTAGCCGCAGGGGGGACGGATACGCAGTATTTT | CASSLAAGGTDTQYF
. | TRBJ2-2 | TRBD2 | TRBV5-5 | TGTGCCAGCAGCTTGAACCCTACGGGCCCCGGGGGGGACACCGGGGAGCTGTTTTTT | CASSLNPTGPGGDTGELFF
. | TRBJ1-5 | . | TRBV19 | TGTGCCAGTAGTATCCGGGATAACAATCAGCCCCAGCATTTT | CASSIRDNNQPQHF
. | TRBJ1-2 | TRBD1 | TRBV2 | TGTGCCAGCAGGCTCACTACAGGGGGCGCCTATGGCTACACCTTC | CASRLTTGGAYGYTF